The T cell receptor (beta chain) described here comes from a study of Graves' ophthalmopathy and Graves' hyperthyroidism. For this clonotype: A much larger clone differs by one base, so this may be a read error.

CDR3 length: 11 amino acids. Per the germline V gene, CDR1 is ENHRY and CDR2 is SYGVKD. V shed 3 bases and J shed 8 bases, with 7 bases lying between them. Exclusion criteria comprised other autoimmune diseases, uncontrolled infections, pregnancy or lactation in patients. RNA transcripts were the source from which TCR beta CDR3 regions were amplified. A first-round RT-PCR used HTBI primers, followed by a second-round multiplex PCR. TCRdb re-called the multiplex PCR reads with MiXCR, one entry per CDR3 protein. The sample consists of approximately 700,000 distinct CDR3 sequences, 40% of them appearing once.

This clonotype was obtained from an adult man with Graves' ophthalmopathy. The rearrangement uses TRBV10-3 and TRBJ1-1; no clear D. The source material was peripheral blood. CDR3 region: CAISEFEEAFF. The CDR3 nucleotides are TGTGCCATCAGTGAATTTGAGGAAGCTTTCTTT.